The present T cell receptor beta chain was sequenced within a study of PD-L1 blockade in urothelial cancer. In the study overall: Treatment start was followed by blood analysis at 3 weeks (second dose) and again at 6 weeks.

The assay was immunoSEQ multiplex PCR, and TCRdb's table has in-frame clones only and misses some. The table includes over 45,000 clones, roughly 86% detected once. Between the trimmed V and J ends, which lost 7 bases and 8 bases, there was a span of 21 bases. This CDR3 comprises 15 residues. Germline loops: CDR1 ENHRY, CDR2 SYGVKD. The V gene is TRBV10-3, the J gene TRBJ2-1; TRBD2 is a possible D gene (5 bases). Sample: PBMCs, taken around atezolizumab (anti-PD-L1) treatment. The receptor was derived from a man between 45 and 60 years old with urothelial cancer. CDR3 in amino acids: CAITSGGGPTDEQFF. In nucleotides, the CDR3 is TGTGCCATCACGTCCGGCGGAGGTCCGACCGATGAGCAGTTCTTC.